The 9 T cell receptor beta chains below were found in one sample sequenced in a study of blood T cell repertoires in COVID-19. Some clones are missing from TCRdb's copy, which holds only in-frame ones; the method was immunoSEQ multiplex PCR. The table shows tens of thousands of clones, with almost 95% occurring only once. Specimen: peripheral blood. The source of these receptors is a man aged 50-59 years with active COVID-19.

The rearrangement joins TRBV5-1 to TRBJ2-7; 9 nucleotides agree with TRBD1. V was clipped by 4 bases and J by 1 base; unmatched bases: 3. CDR1 and CDR2 from the germline V gene are SGHRS and YFSETQ. This CDR3 is built from 14 residues. The chain's CDR3 is CASSPGTGSYEQYF. For the CDR3, the DNA is TGCGCCAGCAGCCCTGGGACAGGGTCCTACGAGCAGTACTTC.

The CDR3 sequence is CASSLGQGELFF. As DNA, the CDR3 is TGTGCCAGCAGCCTCGGACAGGGGGAGCTGTTTTTT. This chain joins TRBV2 and TRBJ2-2; tentatively, D is TRBD1 (6 bases). The CDR3 is 12 amino acids. Trimming stripped 6 bases from V and 8 bases from J, with 10 bases between. From germline, CDR1 is SNHLY and CDR2 FYNNEI.

As DNA, the CDR3 is TGCGCCAGCAGCTTGGCAGAGAACACTGAAGCTTTCTTT. Amino acid sequence: CASSLAENTEAFF. This chain links TRBV5-1 with TRBJ1-1; no reliable D call. Per germline, CDR1 SGHRS and CDR2 YFSETQ. V was shortened by 0 bases and J by 1 base, with 4 bases between the two germline ends. This CDR3 is 13 amino acids long.

The chain recombines TRBV6-5 with TRBJ2-7; D possibly corresponds to TRBD1 (6 bases). The CDR3 has 13 residues. Trimming cost V 6 bases and J 2 bases, with 11 bases left between them. Germline V gene lookup returns CDR1 MNHEY and CDR2 SVGAGI. The CDR3 protein is CASRPPGAYEQYF. CDR3 coding DNA: TGTGCCAGCAGACCTCCAGGGGCCTACGAGCAGTACTTC.

The rearrangement joins TRBV6-5 to TRBJ2-7, with 10 bases aligning to TRBD1. The J segment lost 4 bases and the V segment lost 5 bases, leaving 5 bases of the junction unmatched. Germline-derived CDR1 and CDR2 are MNHEY and SVGAGI. CDR3 length: 14 amino acids. As DNA, the CDR3 is TGTGCCAGCAGTAGAGACAGGGGGCAGTACGAGCAGTACTTC. This codes for CASSRDRGQYEQYF.

This clone is deemed medium-sized. The chain carries TRBV7-9 and TRBJ2-2, with 7 nucleotides matching TRBD2. Germline assignment: CDR1 SEHNR and CDR2 FQNEAQ (reference sequence). The CDR3 runs 15 residues. Trimming cost V 5 bases and J 6 bases; bases outside gene matches: 9. This CDR3 reads CASSGKGLSPGELFF. The DNA for the CDR3 is TGTGCCAGCAGCGGGAAGGGACTATCCCCCGGGGAGCTGTTTTTT.

This chain uses TRBV5-4 with TRBJ2-1; the match to TRBD1 covers 9 bases. V gave up 5 bases and J gave up 7 bases; unmatched junction bases: 7. The CDR3 contains 14 residues. Germline assignment: CDR1 SGHNT and CDR2 YYREEE (reference sequence). The CDR3 DNA reads TGTGCCAGCAGTAACGACAGGGGGAATAATGAGCAGTTCTTC. Its protein is CASSNDRGNNEQFF. The whole variable domain, filled in from reference TRBV5-4 and TRBJ2-1, reads ETGVTQSPTHLIKTRGQQVTLRCSSQSGHNTVSWYQQALGQGPQFIFQYYREEENGRGNFPPRFSGLQFPNYSSELNVNALELDDSALYLCASSNDRGNNEQFFGPGTRLTVL.

This clone was recorded once. V gene TRBV5-4 combines with J gene TRBJ2-5, with TRBD2 matching over 8 bases. Trimming removed 0 bases from V and 3 bases from J; junction bases left unmatched: 1. This CDR3 contains 14 residues. Germline V gene lookup returns CDR1 SGHNT and CDR2 YYREEE (reference sequence). The CDR3 sequence is CASSLELAEETQYF. Written as DNA, the CDR3 is TGTGCCAGCAGCTTGGAACTAGCGGAAGAGACCCAGTACTTC.

The V and J genes are TRBV20-1 and TRBJ2-7; maybe TRBD2 (5 bases). Germline CDR1 DFQATT, CDR2 SNEGSKA (reference sequence). V gave up 3 bases and J gave up 0 bases, with 12 bases separating them. The CDR3 contains 14 residues. The CDR3 sequence is CSASWVGDSYEQYF. The CDR3 region has the DNA TGCAGTGCTAGTTGGGTCGGGGACTCCTACGAGCAGTACTTC.